This is a list of T cell receptor beta chains from one sample in a study of T cell responses to AZD1222 COVID-19 vaccine. Generated by immunoSEQ multiplex PCR, the TCRdb table keeps only in-frame clones and is missing some. The table lists around 130,000 clones, roughly 84% of them singletons, with more than 10% in the top ten. Sequenced here: peripheral blood, sampled on day 0 of AZD1222 vaccination. The receptors shown here come from an adult in good health. Each CDR3 is given with its conserved first and last residue. The order of the fields is V gene, D gene, J gene, clone size, CDR3 DNA, CDR3 protein. D genes are given only for firm matches. Rows may omit the clone size; those that give it use once, few, many or a size class.

V: TRBV4-3; D: TRBD1; J: TRBJ1-4; size: once; DNA: TGCGCCAGCAGCCAAGATTTGCGGAGGGGGCTTAATGAAAAACTGTTTTTT; CDR3: CASSQDLRRGLNEKLFF
V: TRBV5-4; D: -; J: TRBJ1-1; size: -; DNA: TGTGCCAGCAGCTCTGTAGGGGTGGACACTGAAGCTTTCTTT; CDR3: CASSSVGVDTEAFF
V: TRBV12-5; D: -; J: TRBJ2-2; size: once; DNA: TGTGCTAGTGACGGGGGCGGTGATACCGGGGAGCTGTTTTTT; CDR3: CASDGGGDTGELFF
V: TRBV19; D: TRBD1; J: TRBJ1-4; size: once; DNA: TGTGCCAGTAGTATCGACAGGGGGTATGAAAAACTGTTTTTT; CDR3: CASSIDRGYEKLFF
V: TRBV5-1; D: TRBD2; J: TRBJ2-1; size: -; DNA: TGCGCCAGCAGCCCTGGACGCGGGAGGGGGGATGAGCAGTTCTTC; CDR3: CASSPGRGRGDEQFF
V: TRBV6-5; D: -; J: TRBJ1-4; size: once; DNA: TGTGCCAGCAGTTACTCACAGGGCGTCTTTGAAAAACTGTTTTTT; CDR3: CASSYSQGVFEKLFF
V: TRBV4-3; D: -; J: TRBJ1-1; size: -; DNA: TGCGCCAGCAGCCAAGATTTAGTAGGGGGGAACACTGAAGCTTTCTTT; CDR3: CASSQDLVGGNTEAFF
V: TRBV7-9; D: -; J: TRBJ1-5; size: -; DNA: TGTGCCAGCAGCCCACTGGGGGGGAGGAATCAGCCCCAGCATTTT; CDR3: CASSPLGGRNQPQHF
V: TRBV28; D: -; J: TRBJ1-1; size: -; DNA: TGTGCCAGCATCCCGCTGACACTCGAACCGAAAAACACTGAAGCTTTCTTT; CDR3: CASIPLTLEPKNTEAFF
V: TRBV9; D: -; J: TRBJ1-2; size: -; DNA: TGTGCCAGCAGTGGGGGTGTCTATGGCTACACCTTC; CDR3: CASSGGVYGYTF
V: TRBV15; D: TRBD2; J: TRBJ2-3; size: -; DNA: TGTGCCACCAGCAGAGTTCCAGCGGGGGGGGAGAGAGATACGCAGTATTTT; CDR3: CATSRVPAGGERDTQYF
V: TRBV11-2; D: -; J: TRBJ2-2; size: -; DNA: TGTGCCAGCAGCTTCTCGTGGGGGAACACCGGGGAGCTGTTTTTT; CDR3: CASSFSWGNTGELFF
V: TRBV7-6; D: -; J: TRBJ2-5; size: -; DNA: TGTGCCAGCAGCTCTGCTCTGACCCAGTACTTC; CDR3: CASSSALTQYF
V: TRBV27; D: -; J: TRBJ2-7; size: once; DNA: TGTGCCAGCAGTACGCTTTACGGGTCATACGAGCAGTACTTC; CDR3: CASSTLYGSYEQYF
V: TRBV6-2/TRBV6-3; D: TRBD1; J: TRBJ2-7; size: -; DNA: TGTGCCAGCAGTACAGGGGGTAAAGGCGAGCAGTACTTC; CDR3: CASSTGGKGEQYF
V: TRBV11-3; D: -; J: TRBJ2-2; size: -; DNA: TGTGCCAGCAGCGTAAACACCGGGGAGCTGTTTTTT; CDR3: CASSVNTGELFF
V: TRBV11-2; D: TRBD2; J: TRBJ2-3; size: -; DNA: TGTGCCAGCAGCCCCTTGAAGCGGGAGATCACAGATACGCAGTATTTT; CDR3: CASSPLKREITDTQYF
V: TRBV6-2/TRBV6-3; D: -; J: TRBJ2-7; size: -; DNA: TGTGCCAGCAGTTACCCGACTTGGTCCTACGAGCAGTACTTC; CDR3: CASSYPTWSYEQYF
V: TRBV5-1; D: TRBD1; J: TRBJ2-7; size: -; DNA: TGCGCCAGCAGCCTGGACAGGGGATCCTACGAGCAGTACTTC; CDR3: CASSLDRGSYEQYF
V: TRBV28; D: TRBD1; J: TRBJ1-2; size: -; DNA: TGTGCCAGCAGTTTGGGACAGGGACCGATGTTTTATGGCTACACCTTC; CDR3: CASSLGQGPMFYGYTF
V: TRBV4-2; D: TRBD2; J: TRBJ2-6; size: -; DNA: TGTGCCAGCAGCCAAGTATCTATCCTAGCGGGAGGGTCTGGGGCCAACGTCCTGACTTTC; CDR3: CASSQVSILAGGSGANVLTF
V: TRBV4-3; D: -; J: TRBJ1-2; size: -; DNA: TGCGCCAGCAGCCAAGAACACACCTTGGAATATGGCTACACCTTC; CDR3: CASSQEHTLEYGYTF
V: TRBV13; D: -; J: TRBJ2-1; size: once; DNA: TGTGCCAGCAGCCCCAAGGAGGGGGAGCAGTTCTTC; CDR3: CASSPKEGEQFF
V: TRBV4-1; D: TRBD2; J: TRBJ2-1; size: -; DNA: TGCGCCAGCAGCCAAGATTCCGGACTAGCGGGGATCAAGTCCTACAATGAGCAGTTCTTC; CDR3: CASSQDSGLAGIKSYNEQFF
V: TRBV7-2; D: -; J: TRBJ1-2; size: few; DNA: TGTGCCAGCAGCTTAATACGAGGCGATGGCTACACCTTC; CDR3: CASSLIRGDGYTF
V: TRBV28; D: -; J: TRBJ1-4; size: -; DNA: TGTGCCAGCAGTTTTTGGACCTCGGTGCATGAAAAACTGTTTTTT; CDR3: CASSFWTSVHEKLFF
V: TRBV6-5; D: TRBD1; J: TRBJ1-1; size: -; DNA: TGTGCCAGCACCGAACAGGGGGGTCTAGCCGCTTTCTTT; CDR3: CASTEQGGLAAFF
V: TRBV19; D: TRBD2; J: TRBJ2-3; size: -; DNA: TGTGCCAGTAGGAAGCGGGGGCCCGACACAGATACGCAGTATTTT; CDR3: CASRKRGPDTDTQYF
V: TRBV7-2; D: -; J: TRBJ1-2; size: -; DNA: TGTGCCAGCAGCTTTGGGCAGAACTATGGCTACACCTTC; CDR3: CASSFGQNYGYTF
V: TRBV28; D: TRBD1; J: TRBJ1-5; size: once; DNA: TGTGCCAGCAGCACGGACAGGGCGGGGGGCAATCAGCCCCAGCATTTT; CDR3: CASSTDRAGGNQPQHF
V: TRBV18; D: -; J: TRBJ1-2; size: -; DNA: TGTGCCAGCTCACCGATCCTTGGTGGGACTCCTGGCTATGGCTACACCTTC; CDR3: CASSPILGGTPGYGYTF
V: TRBV9; D: -; J: TRBJ1-3; size: -; DNA: TGTGCCAGCAGCGTAGTAGGTGGAAACACCATATATTTT; CDR3: CASSVVGGNTIYF
V: TRBV19; D: TRBD1; J: TRBJ2-3; size: -; DNA: TGTGCCAGTAGTATTGGGGCCGGGACAGTGATCACAGATACGCAGTATTTT; CDR3: CASSIGAGTVITDTQYF
V: TRBV5-1; D: -; J: TRBJ1-2; size: -; DNA: TGCGCCAGCAGCTTGGCGCTAGGGGCCGATGGCTACACCTTC; CDR3: CASSLALGADGYTF
V: TRBV12-3/TRBV12-4; D: -; J: TRBJ2-1; size: -; DNA: TGTGCCAGCAGTTTTCTCAGTGATGAGCAGTTCTTC; CDR3: CASSFLSDEQFF
V: TRBV7-9; D: -; J: TRBJ1-1; size: -; DNA: TGTGCCAGCAGCAGGGAAAGGAACACTGAAGCTTTCTTT; CDR3: CASSRERNTEAFF
V: TRBV19; D: -; J: TRBJ2-3; size: -; DNA: TGTGCCAGTAGTATCGGCCGAAATACGCAGTATTTT; CDR3: CASSIGRNTQYF
V: TRBV24-1; D: -; J: TRBJ2-5; size: -; DNA: TGTGCCACCAGTGAGGAGTACCAAGAGACCCAGTACTTC; CDR3: CATSEEYQETQYF
V: TRBV19; D: TRBD1; J: TRBJ1-4; size: -; DNA: TGTGCCAGTAGTTCGACAGGGACAACGGCTAATGAAAAACTGTTTTTT; CDR3: CASSSTGTTANEKLFF
V: TRBV6-5; D: -; J: TRBJ1-1; size: -; DNA: TGTGCCAGCATTGGGAGGATGAACACTGAAGCTTTCTTT; CDR3: CASIGRMNTEAFF
V: TRBV11-1; D: TRBD1; J: TRBJ1-1; size: -; DNA: TGTGCCAGCAGCCCATCGACGACAGGGGGACAAGCTTTCTTT; CDR3: CASSPSTTGGQAFF
V: TRBV14; D: -; J: TRBJ1-2; size: once; DNA: TGTGCCAGCAGCCAACTTGGGACGAAGTACACCTTC; CDR3: CASSQLGTKYTF
V: TRBV30; D: TRBD1; J: TRBJ1-3; size: -; DNA: TGTGCCTCCAAGCAGGGGGCTGGAAACACCATATATTTT; CDR3: CASKQGAGNTIYF
V: TRBV7-5; D: -; J: TRBJ2-3; size: -; DNA: TGTGTCAGAAGCCTACGACAGGCTAGCACAGATACGCAGTATTTT; CDR3: CVRSLRQASTDTQYF
V: TRBV6-5; D: -; J: TRBJ1-6; size: -; DNA: TGTGCCAGCAGTTACTCGACAGTTACCTATAATTCACCCCTCCACTTT; CDR3: CASSYSTVTYNSPLHF
V: TRBV2; D: TRBD1; J: TRBJ2-4; size: -; DNA: TGTGCCAGCAGGTCTGGACAGGGGATGACCATTCAGTACTTC; CDR3: CASRSGQGMTIQYF
V: TRBV18; D: TRBD1; J: TRBJ2-2; size: -; DNA: TGTGCCAGCTCACCTCGTACAGGGGCGGACACCGGGGAGCTGTTTTTT; CDR3: CASSPRTGADTGELFF
V: TRBV28; D: TRBD2; J: TRBJ2-5; size: -; DNA: TGTGCCAGCGGACTAGCGGGTGTCCAAGAGACCCAGTACTTC; CDR3: CASGLAGVQETQYF
V: TRBV5-6; D: -; J: TRBJ1-2; size: -; DNA: TGTGCCAGCAGCTTGTCCCAGGTGGGGTATGGCTACACCTTC; CDR3: CASSLSQVGYGYTF
V: TRBV5-1; D: -; J: TRBJ1-6; size: -; DNA: TGCGCCAGGTTCTTTGGTTCACCCCTCCACTTT; CDR3: CARFFGSPLHF
V: TRBV29-1; D: -; J: TRBJ1-2; size: -; DNA: TGCAGCGTTGTTGAGGGTGGTGTGCACTATGGCTACACCTTC; CDR3: CSVVEGGVHYGYTF
V: TRBV7-6; D: -; J: TRBJ2-1; size: once; DNA: TGTGCCAGCAGCTTAGCCGGGACAACCTACAATGAGCAGTTCTTC; CDR3: CASSLAGTTYNEQFF
V: TRBV2; D: TRBD2; J: TRBJ2-7; size: -; DNA: TGTGCCAGCAAGACTAGCGGGGGGACCGAGCAGTACTTC; CDR3: CASKTSGGTEQYF
V: TRBV12-3/TRBV12-4; D: -; J: TRBJ1-1; size: -; DNA: TGTGCCAGCAGTGAGACAGGGAACACTGAAGCTTTCTTT; CDR3: CASSETGNTEAFF
V: TRBV7-2; D: -; J: TRBJ2-7; size: once; DNA: TGTGCCAGCAGCTTAGTTGGCGGGGAAAGCTCCTACGAGCAGTACTTC; CDR3: CASSLVGGESSYEQYF